These 21 T cell receptor beta chains share one sample of origin, sequenced in a study of blood T cell repertoires in COVID-19. Generated by immunoSEQ multiplex PCR, the TCRdb table keeps only in-frame clones and is missing some. The sample includes approximately 5,900 clones, roughly 80% of them seen just once. The sample taken for sequencing was peripheral blood. The receptors were gathered from a human donor with active COVID-19. The donor label of this sample is uncertain.

This clone has just one count. The rearrangement uses TRBV18 and TRBJ1-1; a weak D match, TRBD1 (6 bases). The V gene's germline CDR1 is KGHSH and CDR2 LQKENI. The ends were cut back, 2 bases at V and 1 base at J, with 11 bases in the middle. CDR3 length equals 15 residues. The CDR3 DNA is TGTGCCAGCTCACCAACGGGGGGCTCGAACACTGAAGCTTTCTTT. The encoded protein is CASSPTGGSNTEAFF.

The rearrangement links TRBV20-1 to TRBJ1-1, with D possibly matching TRBD1 (5 bases). CDR1 DFQATT and CDR2 SNEGSKA come from the germline V gene (reference sequence). The ends were cut back, 2 bases at V and 11 bases at J, with 12 bases in the middle. The CDR3 contains 11 residues. The DNA for the CDR3 is TGCAGTGCTAGAAGGGGCACCTCCGCTTTCTTT. This sequence encodes CSARRGTSAFF.

The chain recombines TRBV14 with TRBJ2-7, with 7 bases lining up with TRBD1. V was pared by 1 base and J by 3 bases, with 0 bases of the junction left unmatched. Germline V gene lookup returns CDR1 SGHDN and CDR2 FVKESK. This CDR3 comprises 13 residues. DNA of the CDR3: TGTGCCAGCAGCCAAGGACAGGGCTACGAGCAGTACGTC. It encodes CASSQGQGYEQYV.

This chain connects TRBV10-3 to TRBJ2-2, with 8 nucleotides matching TRBD2. The length of the CDR3 is 13 residues. Germline CDR1 reads ENHRY; CDR2 reads SYGVKD. Germline trimming cut 11 bases from V and 2 bases from J; bases unmatched to any gene: 4. The CDR3 DNA reads TGTGCCTCGACTAGCGCTAACACCGGGGAGCTGTTTTTT. Translating gives CASTSANTGELFF.

This clone was picked up one time. V is TRBV6-4 and J is TRBJ2-3; 8 nucleotides agree with TRBD2. The length of the CDR3 is 14 residues. V was pared by 3 bases and J by 1 base, with 0 bases of the junction left unmatched. CDR1 MRHNA and CDR2 SNTAGT come from the germline V gene. Written as DNA, the CDR3 is TGTGCCAGCAGTGAAGCGGGGGGCACAGATACGCAGTATTTT. Translation: CASSEAGGTDTQYF.

The chain links TRBV9 to TRBJ2-7, with 9 bases that match TRBD1. CDR1 is SGDLS, CDR2 YYNGEE, per germline. This CDR3 is built from 15 residues. The J segment lost 2 bases and the V segment lost 4 bases, leaving 7 bases of the junction unmatched. This CDR3 reads CASSQTGTGTYEQYF. The DNA for the CDR3 is TGTGCCAGCAGCCAAACCGGGACAGGGACCTACGAGCAGTACTTC.

The chain recombines TRBV13 with TRBJ2-2; 8 positions match TRBD2. From germline, CDR1 is PRHDT and CDR2 FYEKMQ (reference sequence). The V gene end was trimmed by 5 bases and the J gene end by 13 bases; junction bases not matched to a gene: 9. CDR3 length: 13 amino acids. As DNA, the CDR3 is TGTGCCAGCAGCGACGGGGGGGACGTTGGGCTGTTTTTT. Translated, it gives CASSDGGDVGLFF.

This clone appeared a single time. The V gene is TRBV11-2, the J gene TRBJ2-2; 7 nucleotides align to TRBD2. This CDR3 region has 15 residues. V lost 3 bases to trimming and J lost 6 bases; unmatched junction nucleotides: 7. Germline CDR1 and CDR2: SGHAT and FQNNGV. CDR3 region: CASSFLRTRSGELFF. The CDR3 nucleotides are TGTGCCAGCAGCTTTCTACGGACTAGATCCGGGGAGCTGTTTTTT.

Notes on this clone: Other DNA sequences in the sample encode the same CDR3. The V and J genes are TRBV29-1 and TRBJ1-3, with no clear D. The germline V and J ends were trimmed by 1 base and 0 bases, with 7 bases remaining between them. CDR1 is SQVTM and CDR2 is ANQGSEA in the germline V gene. There are 14 residues in the CDR3. The chain's CDR3 is CSVEGGVSGNTIYF. The DNA for the CDR3 is TGCAGCGTTGAAGGCGGGGTCTCTGGAAACACCATATATTTT.

The chain couples TRBV2 to TRBJ2-1; 11 nucleotides line up with TRBD2. This CDR3 is built from 15 residues. The ends lost 7 bases at V and 7 bases at J; junction bases unmatched: 9. The germline V gene encodes CDR1 SNHLY and CDR2 FYNNEI. The CDR3 is CASTLGASGGNEQFF. The CDR3 DNA reads TGTGCCAGCACCCTGGGGGCTAGCGGGGGGAATGAGCAGTTCTTC.

By sample share, this clone is large. The genes are TRBV27 and TRBJ1-6; 10 bases line up with TRBD1. Unmatched junction bases numbered 4, after V lost 2 bases and J lost 9 bases. From germline, CDR1 is MNHEY and CDR2 SMNVEV (reference sequence). This CDR3 region has 15 residues. CDR3 region: CASSLATGGSSPLHF. In DNA, the CDR3 is TGTGCCAGCAGTTTAGCGACAGGGGGCAGTTCACCCCTCCACTTT.

This rearrangement joins TRBV6-5 to TRBJ1-2, with TRBD1 as a possible D gene (6 bases). The CDR3 is 12 residues long. V was trimmed by 0 bases and J by 7 bases, leaving 6 bases between them. Germline V gene sequence: CDR1 MNHEY, CDR2 SVGAGI. The CDR3 loop is CASSYSGGGYTF. Written as DNA, the CDR3 is TGTGCCAGCAGTTACTCAGGGGGTGGCTACACCTTC.

This rearrangement joins TRBV6-1 to TRBJ2-3; a possible D gene is TRBD2 (5 bases). Germline CDR1 MNHNS, CDR2 SASEGT. V was cut by 1 base and J by 3 bases, with 11 bases left in between. This CDR3 is 15 amino acids long. The CDR3 sequence: CASSEGWRRTDTQYF. DNA for the CDR3: TGTGCCAGCAGTGAAGGGTGGAGGCGGACAGATACGCAGTATTTT.

The rearrangement joins TRBV24-1 to TRBJ2-1; 8 bases are shared with TRBD1. The V gene end was trimmed by 9 bases and the J gene end by 0 bases; junction bases not matched to a gene: 6. This CDR3 region has 15 residues. Germline V gene data show CDR1 as KGHDR and CDR2 as SFDVKD. CDR3 coding DNA: TGTGCCACCCGCTCCGGGACAGGCTCCTACAATGAGCAGTTCTTC. Protein sequence: CATRSGTGSYNEQFF.

V gene TRBV3-1 (or the pseudogene TRBV3-2) combines with J gene TRBJ2-1; TRBD2 is a possible D gene (6 bases). From germline, CDR1 is LGHDT and CDR2 YNNKEL (reference sequence). The germline V and J ends were trimmed by 0 bases and 0 bases, with 12 bases remaining between them. This CDR3 has 17 residues. This chain's CDR3 is CASSQDRRRGSYNEQFF. The DNA for the CDR3 is TGTGCCAGCAGCCAAGATCGGCGGAGGGGCTCCTACAATGAGCAGTTCTTC.

This clone was seen only a few times. The J gene is TRBJ2-3, the V gene TRBV13; 10 positions agree with TRBD2. Germline CDR1 reads PRHDT; CDR2 reads FYEKMQ (reference sequence). With V trimmed by 0 bases and J by 2 bases, 2 bases remained unmatched. There are 16 residues in the CDR3. The CDR3 region has the DNA TGTGCCAGCAGCTTAGGTCTAGCGGGGGACACAGATACGCAGTATTTT. Encoded protein: CASSLGLAGDTDTQYF.

V and J are TRBV20-1 and TRBJ2-5; D is perhaps TRBD1 (5 bases). CDR1 and CDR2 (germline): DFQATT, SNEGSKA (reference sequence). Trimming pared 3 bases from V and 2 bases from J, leaving 10 bases between. The CDR3 is made up of 13 amino acids. The CDR3 here is CSASRGQQETQYF. CDR3 bases: TGCAGTGCTAGTCGCGGACAACAAGAGACCCAGTACTTC.

The rearrangement uses TRBV3-1 (or the pseudogene TRBV3-2) and TRBJ2-1, with 9 bases aligning to TRBD2. Losses at the gene ends were 0 bases for V and 5 bases for J; bases not matched to a gene: 23. The CDR3 extends over 22 amino acids. The germline V gene has CDR1 LGHDT and CDR2 YNNKEL (reference sequence). CDR3 sequence (DNA): TGTGCCAGCAGCCAAGAGGGAGGTATTCCCATGGGTAGCGGGAGCCCCCACAATGAGCAGTTCTTC. Its protein product is CASSQEGGIPMGSGSPHNEQFF.

V and J are TRBV11-2 and TRBJ1-6, with 9 bases aligning to TRBD1. The CDR3 is 14 residues long. Germline CDR1 and CDR2: SGHAT and FQNNGV. V lost 5 bases, J lost 7 bases, and 3 bases stayed unmatched. The CDR3 loop reads CASSVGTGNSPLHF. The DNA for the CDR3 is TGTGCCAGCAGCGTCGGGACAGGGAATTCACCCCTCCACTTT.

This sequence joins TRBV24-1 and TRBJ2-1, with 12 nucleotides matching TRBD2. The V gene's germline CDR1 is KGHDR and CDR2 SFDVKD. V lost 5 bases, J lost 4 bases, and 11 bases stayed unmatched. This CDR3 contains 18 residues. In DNA, the CDR3 is TGTGCCACCAGTGGGGCACTAGGGACTAGCGGGTTGTACAATGAGCAGTTCTTC. Its translation is CATSGALGTSGLYNEQFF.

This chain joins TRBV9 and TRBJ2-3, with D tentatively TRBD2 (7 bases). Germline V gene sequence: CDR1 SGDLS, CDR2 YYNGEE. The CDR3 contains 15 residues. V dropped 2 bases and J dropped 6 bases, with 16 bases sitting between them. CDR3 DNA: TGTGCCAGCAGCGTTAGTGGGGGGGCCGGGGATACGCAGTATTTT. This codes for CASSVSGGAGDTQYF.